Here is one TCR beta chain with its context. Its antigen is undetermined. The time point: baseline, week 1 (first vaccination visit). Treatment given: pre-vaccination baseline after standard-of-care therapy. Astrocytomas that were new, WHO grade 3 or 4, IDH1-mutant and ATRX-lost were present in the donors. The data were obtained in a study of a mutant IDH1 vaccine in newly diagnosed glioma. Study in general: Mean patient age was around 40 years; approximately 60% were male and around 40% female. Overall study results and limits: Pseudoprogression appears to have had no connection to changes in top peripheral T cell clonotypes.

Data came from immunoSEQ multiplex PCR; TCRdb stores just in-frame clones and leaves some out. The sample lists tens of thousands of clones, approximately 90% occurring once. The CDR3 loop spans 15 amino acids. Per the germline V gene, CDR1 is LGHNA and CDR2 is YSLEER. The germline V and J ends were trimmed by 0 bases and 0 bases, with 9 bases remaining between them. Sequencing used PBMCs, obtained from a glioma patient treated with radiotherapy, temozolomide or both. The sequence came from a woman aged 40 to 50 with glioma. The chain recombines TRBV4-3 with TRBJ2-7; D unclear. CDR3 DNA sequence: TGCGCCAGCAGCCAAGATCCTGGCGGCTCCTACGAGCAGTACTTC. This translates into CASSQDPGGSYEQYF.